This TCR beta chain was recovered during a study of blood T cell repertoires in COVID-19. Study information: T cells, B-cell-depleted T cells, or PBMCs supplied cDNA or gDNA.

This CDR3 contains 15 residues. Germline V lookup: CDR1 DFQATT, CDR2 SNEGSKA (reference sequence). V gave up 3 bases and J gave up 3 bases; unmatched junction bases: 7. Only in-frame clones appear in the TCRdb table, and some are missing; sequencing was by immunoSEQ multiplex PCR. Of approximately 120,000 clones listed, more than 70% are singletons. The genes are TRBV20-1 and TRBJ2-3; TRBD2 aligns across 9 bases. The sequence was collected from a woman at least 80 years old with COVID-19, enrolled during active disease. The sample was peripheral blood. The CDR3 bases are TGCAGTGCTAGTAGTAGCGGGAGTAGAACAGATACGCAGTATTTT. It is translated as CSASSSGSRTDTQYF.